The rows below give T cell receptor beta chains drawn from one sample of a study of cytomegalovirus exposure and HLA in healthy donors. TCRdb keeps only in-frame clones here, not all; method: immunoSEQ multiplex PCR. Found here are some 79,000 clones, around 79% of them singletons; the top ten hold 4.5% to 7%. Sequences were obtained from PBMCs. All receptors come from a male donor in good health and CMV-seropositive. CDR3s include the opening cysteine and the closing phenylalanine or tryptophan. Fields, in order: clone size, V gene, J gene, D gene, CDR3 protein, CDR3 DNA. A D gene is named only where the DNA matches it firmly. Clone size is shown for a subset of rows, as once, few, many or a class of expanded clone.

>.|TRBV19|TRBJ1-4|.
CASRQGSPNEKLFF
TGTGCCAGTAGACAGGGCTCACCTAATGAAAAACTGTTTTTT
>few|TRBV10-3|TRBJ1-6|TRBD1
CATSGGTSPLHF
TGTGCCACGTCAGGGGGGACTTCACCCCTCCACTTT
>.|TRBV5-6|TRBJ2-7|.
CASSFGETYEQYF
TGTGCCAGCAGCTTCGGGGAAACATACGAGCAGTACTTC
>.|TRBV6-5|TRBJ2-1|TRBD1
CASSRDRGFNEQFF
TGTGCCAGCAGTCGGGACAGGGGTTTCAATGAGCAGTTCTTC
>.|TRBV19|TRBJ2-3|.
CASRDSSTDTQYF
TGTGCCAGTCGGGACTCGAGCACAGATACGCAGTATTTT
>.|TRBV10-1|TRBJ1-1|.
CASSGGKNTEAFF
TGCGCCAGCAGTGGGGGCAAGAACACTGAAGCTTTCTTT
>.|TRBV5-6|TRBJ2-6|TRBD2
CASSWWTSGRPSGANVLTF
TGTGCCAGCAGCTGGTGGACTAGCGGGAGACCCTCTGGGGCCAACGTCCTGACTTTC
>.|TRBV7-2|TRBJ1-3|TRBD1
CASSPRTGGTGNTIYF
TGTGCCAGCAGCCCTCGGACAGGCGGGACTGGAAACACCATATATTTT
>.|TRBV6-5|TRBJ1-5|.
CASSPGGNQPQHF
TGTGCCAGCAGCCCGGGGGGGAATCAGCCCCAGCATTTT
>few|TRBV7-9|TRBJ1-5|TRBD1
CASSLWRQGRDQPQHF
TGTGCCAGCAGCTTATGGCGACAGGGTAGGGATCAGCCCCAGCATTTT
>.|TRBV5-1|TRBJ2-6|.
CASSFQNSGANVLTF
TGCGCCAGCAGCTTTCAGAATTCTGGGGCCAACGTCCTGACTTTC
>few|TRBV18|TRBJ2-7|.
CASSPTGGAQYEQYF
TGTGCCAGCTCTCCCACCGGAGGGGCCCAATACGAGCAGTACTTC
>.|TRBV5-4|TRBJ1-6|.
CASRGRLDNSPLHF
TGTGCCAGCAGGGGGCGCCTCGATAATTCACCCCTCCACTTT
>once|TRBV19|TRBJ1-2|.
CASSIGAAGGYTF
TGTGCCAGTAGTATTGGGGCAGCGGGAGGCTACACCTTC
>.|TRBV6-5|TRBJ1-4|.
CASSSGFYNEKLFF
TGTGCCAGCAGTTCCGGGTTTTATAATGAAAAACTGTTTTTT
>.|TRBV29-1|TRBJ2-7|.
CSVEDEGFYEQYF
TGCAGCGTTGAAGATGAGGGTTTCTACGAGCAGTACTTC
>.|TRBV5-6|TRBJ1-5|.
CASSFWQINQPQHF
TGTGCCAGCAGCTTTTGGCAGATCAATCAGCCCCAGCATTTT
>.|TRBV23-1|TRBJ2-7|.
CASSQFPTRGHEQYF
TGCGCCAGCAGTCAATTCCCTACAAGGGGCCACGAGCAGTACTTC
>.|TRBV11-2|TRBJ2-1|TRBD2
CASSLEASGRVQFF
TGTGCCAGCAGCTTAGAGGCTAGCGGGAGGGTTCAGTTCTTC
>few|TRBV18|TRBJ1-1|.
CASSPPANQRMNTEAFF
TGTGCCAGCTCACCACCGGCCAACCAGCGAATGAACACTGAAGCTTTCTTT
>.|TRBV10-3|TRBJ2-7|.
CAISDPLKGLRDSHYEQYF
TGTGCCATCAGTGACCCGTTAAAGGGCCTGCGGGACAGTCACTACGAGCAGTACTTC
>.|TRBV28|TRBJ2-3|.
CASSLGGLSTDTQYF
TGTGCCAGCAGTTTAGGCGGCCTAAGCACAGATACGCAGTATTTT
>.|TRBV6-5|TRBJ2-3|.
CASSYSRGTTDTQYF
TGTGCCAGCAGTTACTCGAGGGGGACCACAGATACGCAGTATTTT
>.|TRBV6-1|TRBJ1-5|.
CASSEIGASNQPQHF
TGTGCCAGCAGCGAAATAGGAGCCAGCAATCAGCCCCAGCATTTT
>.|TRBV2|TRBJ2-7|TRBD2
CASKRAGLAGRYEQYF
TGTGCCAGCAAGAGGGCGGGACTAGCGGGAAGGTACGAGCAGTACTTC
>.|TRBV6-5|TRBJ2-6|TRBD1
CASSSGGAGANVLTF
TGTGCCAGCAGTTCAGGGGGCGCTGGGGCCAACGTCCTGACTTTC
>few|TRBV4-3|TRBJ1-1|.
CASSQNRVDRTEAFF
TGCGCCAGCAGCCAAAACAGGGTAGATCGCACTGAAGCTTTCTTT
>.|TRBV28|TRBJ1-1|TRBD1
CASRRTGGAIMFAEAFF
TGTGCCAGCAGGAGGACAGGGGGCGCGATTATGTTCGCTGAAGCTTTCTTT
>once|TRBV10-3|TRBJ1-1|TRBD1
CAISEGGQSHWEAFF
TGTGCCATCAGTGAGGGGGGACAGTCCCACTGGGAAGCTTTCTTT
>.|TRBV27|TRBJ2-4|.
CASGPITGTKNIQYF
TGTGCCAGCGGTCCGATTACAGGGACCAAAAACATTCAGTACTTC
>.|TRBV15|TRBJ1-4|TRBD1
CATSERDRGEGETNEKLFF
TGTGCCACCAGCGAACGGGACAGGGGGGAGGGAGAAACTAATGAAAAACTGTTTTTT